The sequence of this TCR beta chain was determined in a study of blood T cell repertoires in COVID-19. The wider study: The study drew acute and convalescent COVID-19 samples from the United States, Italy and Spain.

The germline CDR1 and CDR2 sequences are SGHNT and YYREEE (reference sequence). Deletions cut 0 bases from V and 2 bases from J, with 21 bases between. The CDR3 is 18 amino acids. Authors' data handling: Reference gene primers were amplified, and this amplification served to estimate nucleated cell counts. Here immunoSEQ multiplex PCR was the method, and the copy in TCRdb shows in-frame clones only, minus some. V and J calls plus clone size are reproduced from that table; the DNA served to infer D and trimming. The sample consists of fewer than 150,000 clones, roughly 90% of them appearing once. Sequencing was done on a sample of peripheral blood. V and J are TRBV5-4 and TRBJ2-7, with D tentatively TRBD1 (7 bases). The clonotype comes from a man aged 45 to 65 with active or convalescent COVID-19. The CDR3 sequence: CASSLGGQRRVRAYEQYF. The CDR3 bases are TGTGCCAGCAGCTTGGGGGGACAGAGGAGGGTTAGGGCCTACGAGCAGTACTTC.